The present TCR beta chain was sequenced within a study of blood T cell repertoires in COVID-19. Sequencing was performed with immunoSEQ multiplex PCR; in TCRdb, only in-frame clones are kept and a portion is missing. The sample lists 90,000 to 140,000 clones, around four fifths occurring once. The receptor was derived from a woman in her seventies with acute or convalescent COVID-19. The sequenced sample was peripheral blood.

The CDR3 reads CASSSGVAAKETQYF. In nucleotides, the CDR3 is TGTGCCAGCAGTTCCGGGGTAGCGGCTAAGGAGACCCAGTACTTC. The J gene is TRBJ2-5, the V gene TRBV27; TRBD2 is a possible D gene (6 bases). The germline CDR1 and CDR2 sequences are MNHEY and SMNVEV (reference sequence). Deletions cut 4 bases from V and 5 bases from J, with 17 bases between. This CDR3 is 15 amino acids long.